Given below is one T cell receptor beta chain in context. The record originates from a study of blood T cell repertoires in COVID-19. Individuals aged about 18 to 90 years were recruited from fewer than 30 US areas. Assignment of participants to cohorts was predicated upon participant-reported clinical history. Recovery meant two consecutive negative NP/OP PCR tests, professional clearance, or resolved symptoms. TCRdb keeps only in-frame clones here, not all; method: immunoSEQ multiplex PCR. The table has about 280,000 clones, around 90% seen once. The V gene's germline CDR1 is SGDLS and CDR2 YYNGEE. V dropped 1 base and J dropped 0; count of bases not matched to a gene: 4. The CDR3 is 16 amino acids.

This chain joins TRBV9 and TRBJ2-1, with TRBD2 matching 7 bases. The sequencing input was PBMCs or T cells enriched from blood (not recorded which). This receptor was obtained from a woman aged 40 to 50 who had recovered from COVID-19. The CDR3 reads CASSVLSGASYNEQFF. The DNA of the CDR3 is TGTGCCAGCAGCGTATTGAGCGGGGCCTCCTACAATGAGCAGTTCTTC. The whole variable domain, filled in from reference TRBV9 and TRBJ2-1, reads DSGVTQTPKHLITATGQRVTLRCSPRSGDLSVYWYQQSLDQGLQFLIQYYNGEERAKGNILERFSAQQFPDLHSELNLSSLELGDSALYFCASSVLSGASYNEQFFGPGTRLTVL.